Below, 26 T cell receptor beta chains from the same sample are listed, as sequenced in a study of Graves' ophthalmopathy and Graves' hyperthyroidism. Amplification of TCR beta CDR3 regions used RNA transcripts. The first-round RT-PCR employed HTBI primers together with the Qiagen OneStep RT-PCR kit. A multiplex PCR was then performed as the second round. TCRdb processed the multiplex PCR reads anew with MiXCR; each CDR3 protein has one entry. The sample shows hundreds of thousands of distinct CDR3 sequences, around 21% of them seen only once. Sequenced input: peripheral blood. The receptors were gathered from a woman under 30 with stable Graves' hyperthyroidism.

This clonotype has a count of ten or more. This chain links TRBV29-1 with TRBJ1-1; D not resolved. The V gene lost 4 bases and the J gene lost 3 bases, with 12 bases spanning the gap. The CDR3 is 13 residues long. CDR1 is SQVTM, CDR2 ANQGSEA, per germline. In DNA form, the CDR3 reads TGCAGCGTTGCCCGGAATCTTCACACTGAAGCTTTCTTT. Its protein product is CSVARNLHTEAFF.

This clonotype was counted ten times or more. The V gene is TRBV5-1, the J gene TRBJ1-2; D is ambiguous. The CDR3 totals 15 residues. V lost 0 bases and J lost 8, with 17 bases in between. Germline CDR1 and CDR2: SGHRS and YFSETQ. For the CDR3, the DNA is TGCGCCAGCAGCTTGGCCGAGTCGCGTGCGTCCGGCTACACCTTC. Amino acids: CASSLAESRASGYTF. The variable domain in full, completed from reference TRBV5-1 and TRBJ1-2, reads KAGVTQTPRYLIKTRGQQVTLSCSPISGHRSVSWYQQTPGQGLQFLFEYFSETQRNKGNFPGRFSGRQFSNSRSEMNVSTLELGDSALYLCASSLAESRASGYTFGSGTRLTVV.

At least ten counts were recorded for this clonotype. The gene calls are TRBV6-2 or TRBV6-3 and TRBJ1-2, with 9 bases matching TRBD1. V shed 5 bases, J shed 4 bases, and the junction held 14 bases outside the gene matches. This CDR3 region has 17 residues. Germline V lookup: CDR1 MNHEY, CDR2 SVGEGT. The CDR3 DNA is TGTGCCAGCAGTCACAACCCCTGGACAGGGGTAACCTATGGCTACACCTTC. It yields the protein CASSHNPWTGVTYGYTF.

This clonotype was seen many times. This rearrangement joins TRBV6-5 to TRBJ2-6, with 10 bases lining up with TRBD2. Germline V CDR1 and CDR2: MNHEY, SVGAGI. The CDR3 is made up of 21 amino acids. Unmatched junction bases numbered 11, after V lost 0 bases and J lost 0 bases. This CDR3 reads CASSYSLAGEWRSSGANVLTF. The CDR3 DNA reads as TGTGCCAGCAGTTACTCGCTAGCGGGAGAGTGGAGAAGCTCTGGGGCCAACGTCCTGACTTTC.

This clonotype was found many times. V gene TRBV28 combines with J gene TRBJ1-1; D is uncertain. CDR1 MDHEN and CDR2 SYDVKM come from the germline V gene. The CDR3 covers 17 residues. V gave up 3 bases and J gave up 2 bases, with 19 bases separating them. The DNA of the CDR3 is TGTGCCAGCAGTTTCTGGCATTTTCTGAAGGGAAACACTGAAGCTTTCTTT. It specifies CASSFWHFLKGNTEAFF.

The table lists this clonotype with many counts. This rearrangement joins TRBV11-2 to TRBJ2-7; 10 positions match TRBD2. Trimming removed 5 bases from V and 5 bases from J; junction bases left unmatched: 6. CDR1 is SGHAT and CDR2 is FQNNGV in the germline V gene. This CDR3 spans 14 amino acids. The CDR3 reads CASSLRLAGHEQYF. The CDR3 nucleotides are TGTGCCAGCAGCCTACGACTAGCGGGCCACGAGCAGTACTTC.

The table lists this clonotype with many counts. The chain links TRBV19 to TRBJ1-1; D is undetermined. Germline-derived CDR1 and CDR2 are LNHDA and SQIVND (reference sequence). This CDR3 contains 16 residues. With 8 bases removed from V and 0 bases from J, the gap between germline ends came to 19 bases. CDR3: CASSRVGVPMNTEAFF. DNA for the CDR3: TGTGCCAGTTCTAGGGTAGGAGTCCCTATGAACACTGAAGCTTTCTTT. Combining the CDR3 with reference TRBV19 and TRBJ1-1 gives the whole variable domain DGGITQSPKYLFRKEGQNVTLSCEQNLNHDAMYWYRQDPGQGLRLIYYSQIVNDFQKGDIAEGYSVSREKKESFPLTVTSAQKNPTAFYLCASSRVGVPMNTEAFFGQGTRLTVV.

Ten or more counts support this clonotype. The chain combines TRBV6-2 or TRBV6-3 with TRBJ2-2, with D perhaps given as TRBD1 or TRBD2 (5 bases each). Germline lookup yields CDR1 MNHEY and CDR2 SVGEGT. Trimming took off 6 bases at V and 5 bases at J, with 16 bases between the two ends. The CDR3 loop spans 15 amino acids. DNA for the CDR3: TGTGCCAGCAGCCGAGACGGGGCAGGGACCGGGGAGCTGTTTTTT. This codes for CASSRDGAGTGELFF.

This clonotype was counted many times. The V and J genes are TRBV7-2 and TRBJ2-7; 7 positions agree with TRBD2. The CDR3 loop spans 15 amino acids. Germline CDR1 is SGHTA and CDR2 is FQGNSA. With 3 bases clipped from V and 0 bases from J, the junction kept 5 bases outside the gene matches. The CDR3 loop is CASSLTSQSSYEQYF. DNA of the CDR3: TGTGCCAGCAGCTTGACTAGCCAAAGCTCCTACGAGCAGTACTTC.

V usage is TRBV6-1 and J usage is TRBJ2-7; 11 nucleotides line up with TRBD2. From germline, CDR1 is MNHNS and CDR2 SASEGT. The CDR3 is 15 residues long. The V segment lost 6 bases and the J segment 3 bases; nucleotides outside the gene matches: 7. The CDR3 sequence is CASSLGTSGYYEQYF. The DNA for the CDR3 is TGTGCCAGCAGCCTCGGGACTAGCGGTTACTACGAGCAGTACTTC.

This clonotype showed up many times. An end of the junction differs from the germline gene, which may be a read error. The J gene is TRBJ2-4, the V gene TRBV20-1; D may be TRBD2 (5 bases). Per germline, CDR1 DFQATT and CDR2 SNEGSKA (reference sequence). This CDR3 region has 15 residues. This CDR3 reads CSASASGVAKNIKYF. In nucleotides, the CDR3 is TGCAGTGCTAGTGCCAGCGGAGTAGCCAAAAACATTAAGTACTTC.

The V call is TRBV5-1, the J call TRBJ1-2; 8 nucleotides match TRBD1. The CDR3 runs to 15 residues. Trimming removed 3 bases from V and 4 bases from J; junction bases left unmatched: 8. Germline CDR1 reads SGHRS; CDR2 reads YFSETQ. The CDR3 sequence: CASSSRGPFPYGYTF. DNA of the CDR3: TGCGCCAGCAGCTCCAGGGGGCCCTTCCCCTATGGCTACACCTTC.

This clonotype was seen at least ten times. The V and J genes are TRBV10-3 and TRBJ2-5; perhaps TRBD1 as D (6 bases). This CDR3 has 15 amino acids. Germline loops: CDR1 ENHRY, CDR2 SYGVKD. The ends were cut back, 2 bases at V and 7 bases at J, with 17 bases in the middle. CDR3 in DNA: TGTGCCATCAGTGAGAGGGGGTGGAGAGTTTGGACCCAGTACTTC. Amino acid sequence: CAISERGWRVWTQYF.

This clonotype was seen at least ten times. V usage is TRBV11-2 and J usage is TRBJ2-5; 9 bases agree with TRBD1. CDR1 and CDR2 (germline): SGHAT, FQNNGV. The CDR3 is made up of 17 amino acids. V trimming: 5 bases; J trimming: 4 bases; junction bases outside the gene matches: 14. DNA of the CDR3: TGTGCCAGCAGCCAAGAAATCGACAGGGGGTGGAGAGAGACCCAGTACTTC. This translates into CASSQEIDRGWRETQYF. The full variable domain, its missing parts supplied by reference TRBV11-2 and TRBJ2-5, is EAGVAQSPRYKIIEKRQSVAFWCNPISGHATLYWYQQILGQGPKLLIQFQNNGVVDDSQLPKDRFSAERLKGVDSTLKIQPAKLEDSAVYLCASSQEIDRGWRETQYFGPGTRLLVL.

This clonotype showed up many times. This may be a read error, as it is one base from a much larger clone. The chain has TRBV24-1 and TRBJ2-5; D not certain. Germline values: CDR1 KGHDR, CDR2 SFDVKD. The CDR3 consists of 14 residues. This CDR3 reads CATSDPTNLETQHF. The CDR3 DNA reads TGTGCCACCAGTGACCCCACTAACTTGGAGACCCAGCACTTC.

This clonotype showed up many times. The V call is TRBV20-1, the J call TRBJ2-2; 11 positions agree with TRBD2. Per germline, CDR1 DFQATT and CDR2 SNEGSKA (reference sequence). The CDR3 has 18 amino acids. The ends lost 3 bases at V and 7 bases at J; junction bases unmatched: 16. DNA of the CDR3: TGCAGTGCTAGTTCGGCGGGACTAGCGGACCTGAATGGCGGGGAGCTGTTTTTT. Translating it yields CSASSAGLADLNGGELFF.

CDR3 nucleotides: TGTGCCAGCAGTTTACAGATTAGCGGGAGGAAAAACATTCAGTACTTC. Its protein is CASSLQISGRKNIQYF. The rearrangement joins TRBV6-2 or TRBV6-3 to TRBJ2-4; 10 positions match TRBD2. Germline-derived CDR1 and CDR2 are MNHEY and SVGEGT. The junction had 7 bases not matched to a gene; V was cut back by 4 bases and J by 4 bases. This CDR3 has 16 residues.

This clonotype was found many times. The chain is built from TRBV2 and TRBJ1-1; D possibly corresponds to TRBD1 (6 bases). Germline V gene sequence: CDR1 SNHLY, CDR2 FYNNEI. V was trimmed by 8 bases and J by 5 bases, leaving 21 bases between them. The CDR3 sequence is 15 residues long. Here the CDR3 reads CASEGASQGLTEAFF. The DNA for the CDR3 is TGTGCCAGCGAAGGTGCTTCCCAGGGGCTGACTGAAGCTTTCTTT.

With regard to this clonotype: An end of the junction differs from the germline gene, which may be a read error. The chain is built from TRBV7-8 and TRBJ2-7; D assignment may be TRBD1 or TRBD2 (5 bases each). Per germline, CDR1 SGHVS and CDR2 FQNEAQ. The CDR3 runs 14 residues. CDR3 loop: CASSLEGTPPEQYF. The CDR3 DNA reads as TGCGCCAGCAGCTTAGAAGGGACCCCGCCCGAGCAGTACTTC.

The table lists this clonotype with many counts. The V call is TRBV6-4, the J call TRBJ1-2; 10 positions agree with TRBD1. The CDR3 consists of 15 residues. V gave up 6 bases and J gave up 2 bases; unmatched junction bases: 6. Germline V gene lookup returns CDR1 MRHNA and CDR2 SNTAGT. CDR3 protein: CASSEPGQGNYGYTF. The CDR3 DNA reads TGTGCCAGCAGCGAACCGGGACAGGGGAACTATGGCTACACCTTC.

This clonotype was detected many times. V gene TRBV20-1 combines with J gene TRBJ2-7, with 8 bases identical to TRBD2. V lost 6 bases, J lost 3 bases, and 7 bases stayed unmatched. The germline V gene has CDR1 DFQATT and CDR2 SNEGSKA (reference sequence). The CDR3 length is 13 residues. The CDR3 region has the DNA TGCAGTGCGCGGAGCGGGAGTTACTACGAGCAGTACTTC. This encodes CSARSGSYYEQYF.

At least ten counts were recorded for this clonotype. The rearrangement uses TRBV10-3 and TRBJ1-1; weak D call: TRBD1 (6 bases). The germline V gene has CDR1 ENHRY and CDR2 SYGVKD. V lost 8 bases to trimming and J lost 0 bases, with 13 bases between them. The CDR3 runs 14 residues. CDR3 nucleotides: TGTGCCATCCGCTACAGGGACCTGAACACTGAAGCTTTCTTT. This codes for CAIRYRDLNTEAFF.

This clonotype was counted ten times or more. The chain is built from TRBV4-1 and TRBJ2-7, with TRBD1 as a possible D gene (5 bases). Germline V CDR1 and CDR2: MGHRA, YSYEKL. Trimming stripped 2 bases from V and 3 bases from J, with 14 bases between. This CDR3 is built from 15 residues. The CDR3, as DNA: TGCGCCAGCAGCCAAATTAGGGCAGGGAACTACGAGCAGTACTTC. Amino acid sequence: CASSQIRAGNYEQYF.

There are many counts of this clonotype. The rearrangement uses TRBV20-1 and TRBJ1-5, with TRBD1 matching 8 bases. Germline values: CDR1 DFQATT, CDR2 SNEGSKA (reference sequence). CDR3 length: 14 amino acids. Trimming removed 5 bases from V and 3 bases from J; junction bases left unmatched: 6. CDR3 amino acids: CSAYGTGNNQPQHF. CDR3 nucleotides: TGCAGTGCTTACGGGACAGGTAACAATCAGCCCCAGCATTTT.

The chain joins TRBV12-3 or TRBV12-4 to TRBJ1-1; 8 bases agree with TRBD1. The CDR3 runs 14 residues. The trim removed 4 bases at V and 4 bases at J, leaving 5 bases unmatched. CDR3 DNA sequence: TGTGCCAGCAGTTACAGGGGGAAGGGCACTGAAGCTTTCTTT. It encodes CASSYRGKGTEAFF.

Many counts were recorded for this clonotype. This chain uses TRBV4-1 with TRBJ2-7; possibly TRBD1 for D (6 bases). CDR3 length equals 14 residues. Germline CDR1 and CDR2: MGHRA and YSYEKL. V was clipped by 0 bases and J by 3 bases, with 9 bases between them. The CDR3 loop reads CASSQEWTDYEQYF. The CDR3 DNA is TGCGCCAGCAGCCAAGAGTGGACAGACTACGAGCAGTACTTC.